What follows is one TCR beta chain and its context. Its target is unknown. These data belong to a study of cytotoxic CD8 clonotypes in ibrutinib-treated CLL. Whole-study context: After treatment lasting a median 12 months, range 6 to 36, response samples were collected. Study-wide points: Baseline clonality, above age-matched healthy donor levels, tracked circulating CD8+ T-cell counts. Public clonotypes showed up rarely, and on treatment they shrank or held steady.

Germline values: CDR1 SNHLY, CDR2 FYNNEI. The CDR3 runs to 16 residues. The V segment lost 8 bases and the J segment 0 bases; nucleotides outside the gene matches: 7. Roughly 1.9 micrograms of genomic DNA from cryopreserved PBMCs went into TCR beta libraries. The data were produced by immunoSEQ multiplex PCR, yet TCRdb's version contains in-frame clones alone and is incomplete. The sample records 70,000 to 80,000 clones, 80% being singletons. Sequenced here: PBMCs, sampled at disease progression, from a patient treated with ibrutinib. The receptor was derived from a human donor with chronic lymphocytic leukemia. The chain links TRBV2 to TRBJ2-6; 7 bases are a match to TRBD1. The CDR3 DNA is TGTGCCAGCCAAAAGGGGGCCGTCTCTGGGGCCAACGTCCTGACTTTC. Translating it yields CASQKGAVSGANVLTF. The full variable domain, in which reference TRBV2 and TRBJ2-6 provide the parts outside the CDR3, is EPEVTQTPSHQVTQMGQEVILRCVPISNHLYFYWYRQILGQKVEFLVSFYNNEISEKSEIFDDQFSVERPDGSNFTLKIRSTKLEDSAMYFCASQKGAVSGANVLTFGAGSRLTVL.